This is a list of T cell receptor beta chains from one sample in a study of CD4 T cell repertoires in COVID-19. TCRdb's copy holds only in-frame clones and misses some; the assay was immunoSEQ multiplex PCR. There are fewer than 25,000 clones in the sample; roughly 84% occur only once, and roughly 0.58% lies in the top ten. Material: central memory CD4+ T cells from blood, obtained before the COVID-19 pandemic. These TCRs come from a human donor who had COVID-19. The CDR3 runs from the conserved cysteine through the conserved F or W. A D gene is named only where the DNA matches it firmly.

D	V	J	DNA	CDR3
.	TRBV6-5	TRBJ2-7	TGTGCCAGCAGTTATGAGCCAGGGGAGTACGAGCAGTACTTC	CASSYEPGEYEQYF
TRBD2	TRBV9	TRBJ2-3	TGTGCCAGCAGCGCAAAGGGACTACCTACAGATACGCAGTATTTT	CASSAKGLPTDTQYF
.	TRBV9	TRBJ1-2	TGTGCCAGCAGCGTAAGAGAAAGGAGTGGCTACACCTTC	CASSVRERSGYTF
.	TRBV5-1	TRBJ2-7	TGCGCCAGCAGCGGGCAGGGGGGCCCCTACGAGCAGTACTTC	CASSGQGGPYEQYF
.	TRBV11-2	TRBJ2-3	TGTGCCAGCAGCGCCGAACCCGCGGCGGGCCGCACAGATACGCAGTATTTT	CASSAEPAAGRTDTQYF
TRBD2	TRBV18	TRBJ2-3	TGTGCCAGCTCACCACCGGACCGGGGGGGCACAGATACGCAGTATTTT	CASSPPDRGGTDTQYF
TRBD2	TRBV27	TRBJ2-3	TGTGCCAGCAGTCAAAGGACTAGCGGGCACACAGATACGCAGTATTTT	CASSQRTSGHTDTQYF
TRBD1	TRBV14	TRBJ2-7	TGTGCCAGCAGTCCCCGGTGGGGACAGGGGCAGAGGGGCTACGAGCAGTACTTC	CASSPRWGQGQRGYEQYF
TRBD1	TRBV2	TRBJ1-5	TGTGCCAGCCGGACAGGGCCACCTCAGCCCCAGCATTTT	CASRTGPPQPQHF
.	TRBV6-5	TRBJ1-5	TGTGCCAGCAGTTACTCAGGGGGGCCCCAGCATTTT	CASSYSGGPQHF
TRBD2	TRBV4-1	TRBJ2-1	TGCGCCAGCAGCCACCTCATAGGGGGACTAGCGGGAACCTACAATGAGCAGTTCTTC	CASSHLIGGLAGTYNEQFF
TRBD1	TRBV6-1	TRBJ1-2	TGTGCCAGCAGTACAGGGGGCGAGGGCTATGGCTACACCTTC	CASSTGGEGYGYTF
.	TRBV9	TRBJ1-2	TGTGCCAGCAGCGTAGACGGGGGGGCTGATGGCTACACCTTC	CASSVDGGADGYTF
.	TRBV7-9	TRBJ2-7	TGTGCCAGCAGCTCCAACTACGAGCAGTACTTC	CASSSNYEQYF
.	TRBV28	TRBJ2-7	TGTGCCAGCACCCCCTCAGGGAACCCCTACGAGCAGTACTTC	CASTPSGNPYEQYF
TRBD1	TRBV5-6	TRBJ1-1	TGTGCCAGCAGCCGTGACAGGGGGGCTTTCTTT	CASSRDRGAFF
.	TRBV27	TRBJ1-1	TGTGCCAGCAGTTTGTGGAGGAGGAACACTGAAGCTTTCTTT	CASSLWRRNTEAFF